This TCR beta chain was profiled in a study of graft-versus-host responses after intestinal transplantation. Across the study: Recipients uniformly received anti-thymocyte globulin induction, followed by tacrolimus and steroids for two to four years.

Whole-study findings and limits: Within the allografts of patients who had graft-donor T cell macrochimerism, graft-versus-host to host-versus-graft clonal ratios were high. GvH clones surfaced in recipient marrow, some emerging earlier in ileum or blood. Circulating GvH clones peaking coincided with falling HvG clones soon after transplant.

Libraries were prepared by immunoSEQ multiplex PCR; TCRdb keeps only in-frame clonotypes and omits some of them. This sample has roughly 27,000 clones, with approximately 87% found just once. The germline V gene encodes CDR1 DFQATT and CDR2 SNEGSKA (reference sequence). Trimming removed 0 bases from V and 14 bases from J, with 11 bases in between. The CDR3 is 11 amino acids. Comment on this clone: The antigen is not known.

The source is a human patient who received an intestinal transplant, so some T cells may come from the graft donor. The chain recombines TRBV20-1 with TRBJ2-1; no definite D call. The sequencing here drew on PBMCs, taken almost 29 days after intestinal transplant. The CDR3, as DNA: TGCAGTGCTAGAGACTTTTTTTCCGAGTTCTTC. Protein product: CSARDFFSEFF.